Shown below are 29 T cell receptor beta chains from a single sample sequenced in a study of pediatric ulcerative colitis. The rectum was sampled with one to two pinch biopsies at colonoscopy. Data came from immunoSEQ multiplex PCR; TCRdb stores just in-frame clones and leaves some out. The table includes about 18,000 clones, nearly 80% detected once. The sample comprised gut tissue. The receptor set was obtained from a boy between 5 and 17 years old who was a control in a study of pediatric ulcerative colitis.

This chain connects TRBV29-1 to TRBJ2-1; weak D call: TRBD1 (5 bases). Germline V lookup: CDR1 SQVTM, CDR2 ANQGSEA. The V end was cut by 5 bases, the J end by 5 bases, with 10 bases between. The CDR3 is made up of 12 amino acids. CDR3 sequence reads: CSVIATDNEQFF. CDR3 DNA: TGCAGCGTTATCGCGACAGACAATGAGCAGTTCTTC.

This sequence joins TRBV6-6 and TRBJ1-1; D not resolved. The CDR3 totals 16 residues. Deletions cut 2 bases from V and 0 bases from J, with 13 bases between. Germline V gives CDR1 MNHNY, CDR2 SVGAGI (reference sequence). This CDR3 is CASSYDEGLLNTEAFF. Here the CDR3 DNA reads TGTGCCAGCAGTTACGACGAGGGATTACTGAACACTGAAGCTTTCTTT.

The chain couples TRBV9 to TRBJ1-4, with a tentative D call TRBD1 (5 bases). The ends were cut back, 2 bases at V and 8 bases at J, with 16 bases in the middle. The CDR3 loop spans 15 amino acids. Per the germline V gene, CDR1 is SGDLS and CDR2 is YYNGEE. The CDR3 protein is CASSVGRPSQEKLFF. The DNA of the CDR3 is TGTGCCAGCAGCGTGGGACGGCCTTCTCAGGAAAAACTGTTTTTT.

This clone was seen a handful of times. The rearrangement links TRBV11-2 to TRBJ1-2; TRBD1 is a possible D gene (6 bases). CDR1 and CDR2 from the germline V gene are SGHAT and FQNNGV. The CDR3 length is 13 residues. The V gene lost 4 bases and the J gene lost 7 bases, with 13 bases spanning the gap. For the CDR3, the DNA is TGTGCCAGCAGCTCCGACAGGTCGGGTGGCTACACCTTC. Its protein is CASSSDRSGGYTF.

The chain couples TRBV9 to TRBJ1-3; D is possibly TRBD1 (5 bases). CDR1 and CDR2 (germline): SGDLS, YYNGEE. CDR3 length: 16 residues. The V and J ends lost 0 bases and 0 bases respectively, with 10 bases between them. CDR3 amino acids: CASSVDWGSSGNTIYF. The CDR3 DNA follows: TGTGCCAGCAGCGTAGACTGGGGGAGCTCTGGAAACACCATATATTTT.

V usage is TRBV15 and J usage is TRBJ2-1; D call uncertain. Trimming pared 5 bases from V and 0 bases from J, leaving 17 bases between. Germline V gene sequence: CDR1 LNHNV, CDR2 YYDKDF (reference sequence). This CDR3 has 17 amino acids. The CDR3 DNA reads as TGTGCCACCAGCGGGCGAGTAACCCAAACCTCCTACAATGAGCAGTTCTTC. Translated, it gives CATSGRVTQTSYNEQFF.

CDR3 DNA: TGTGCCAGCAGTCGGTCGATTGAAGCTTTCTTT. Encoded protein: CASSRSIEAFF. V and J are TRBV25-1 and TRBJ1-1; D is ambiguous. The length of the CDR3 is 11 residues. Germline-derived CDR1 and CDR2 are MGHDK and SYGVNS. Between the trimmed V and J ends, which lost 5 bases and 7 bases, there was a span of 8 bases.

This clone was detected a few times. The V and J genes are TRBV19 and TRBJ1-6; D ambiguous. This CDR3 contains 14 residues. Trimming left V 1 base short and J 9 bases short, with 10 bases between. Germline V gene data show CDR1 as LNHDA and CDR2 as SQIVND (reference sequence). The CDR3 here is CASSIATEGSPLHF. DNA of the CDR3: TGTGCCAGTAGTATAGCCACGGAGGGTTCACCCCTCCACTTT.

This clone appeared a single time. V gene TRBV7-9 combines with J gene TRBJ2-7; D remains unclear. CDR1 and CDR2 (germline): SEHNR, FQNEAQ (reference sequence). The length of the CDR3 is 14 residues. Trimming took 1 base from V and 5 from J, leaving 12 bases between them. CDR3 in amino acids: CASSLGLSGHEQYF. In DNA form, the CDR3 reads TGTGCCAGCAGCTTAGGTCTCTCGGGTCACGAGCAGTACTTC. Full variable domain (remainder filled in from reference TRBV7-9 and TRBJ2-7): DTGVSQNPRHKITKRGQNVTFRCDPISEHNRLYWYRQTLGQGPEFLTYFQNEAQLEKSRLLSDRFSAERPKGSFSTLEIQRTEQGDSAMYLCASSLGLSGHEQYFGPGTRLTVT.

This clone showed up just a few times. This same CDR3 is encoded by further DNA sequences in the sample. The chain carries TRBV7-2 and TRBJ2-1; 14 nucleotides line up with TRBD2. V was pared by 4 bases and J by 6 bases, with 2 bases of the junction left unmatched. The CDR3 sequence is 15 residues long. Germline lookup yields CDR1 SGHTA and CDR2 FQGNSA. In DNA, the CDR3 is TGTGCCAGCAGCTCGGGACTAGCGGGGGTCAATGAGCAGTTCTTC. Translated, it gives CASSSGLAGVNEQFF.

Only a few counts were recorded for this clone. The CDR3 sequence is CASSFNAAEQYF. The DNA for the CDR3 is TGCGCCAGCAGCTTTAACGCGGCGGAGCAGTACTTC. This chain connects TRBV5-1 to TRBJ2-7, with D uncertain. The CDR3 sequence is 12 residues long. Trimming removed 2 bases at V and 7 bases at J, with 10 bases between. Germline lookup yields CDR1 SGHRS and CDR2 YFSETQ.

This clone is deemed medium-sized. The V gene is TRBV5-4, the J gene TRBJ2-2; the match to TRBD2 covers 14 bases. The ends lost 2 bases at V and 4 bases at J; junction bases unmatched: 7. Germline values: CDR1 SGHNT, CDR2 YYREEE (reference sequence). This CDR3 region has 18 residues. CDR3 in DNA: TGTGCCAGCAGCTTAGGACTAGCGGGGGGCCGGGGCACCGGGGAGCTGTTTTTT. Its translation is CASSLGLAGGRGTGELFF.

The chain links TRBV5-1 to TRBJ2-1; TRBD2 matches 8 bases. Trimming took 3 bases from V and 5 from J; bases not matched to a gene: 7. The CDR3 length is 15 residues. Germline V gene lookup returns CDR1 SGHRS and CDR2 YFSETQ. The CDR3 region is CASSSIPGLDNEQFF. The CDR3, as DNA: TGCGCCAGCAGCTCCATCCCGGGACTAGACAATGAGCAGTTCTTC.

The CDR3 DNA is TGTGCCAGAGACGGGACAGCTCAGCCCCAGCATTTT. It yields the protein CARDGTAQPQHF. The V and J genes are TRBV19 and TRBJ1-5, with 7 bases lining up with TRBD1. This CDR3 region has 12 residues. V gave up 9 bases and J gave up 6 bases; unmatched junction bases: 5. Per germline, CDR1 LNHDA and CDR2 SQIVND (reference sequence).

This clone showed up just once. The V and J genes are TRBV18 and TRBJ2-1, with 8 bases fitting TRBD2. Losses at the gene ends were 4 bases for V and 5 bases for J; bases not matched to a gene: 16. CDR1 and CDR2 (germline): KGHSH, LQKENI. The CDR3 extends over 18 amino acids. CDR3 region: CASSRNSKGGGLNNEQFF. The CDR3 coding sequence is TGTGCCAGCTCACGAAACTCGAAGGGCGGGGGGCTGAACAATGAGCAGTTCTTC.

This clone was detected only once. The rearrangement uses TRBV19 and TRBJ2-5; the match to TRBD2 covers 8 bases. This CDR3 has 17 residues. Germline values: CDR1 LNHDA, CDR2 SQIVND (reference sequence). With V trimmed by 3 bases and J by 8 bases, 17 bases remained unmatched. CDR3 sequence: CASSIRSSGSYGRTQYF. The DNA of the CDR3 is TGTGCCAGTAGTATCAGATCCAGCGGGAGCTACGGGCGAACCCAGTACTTC.

Worth noting for this clone: Additional DNA sequences in this sample encode the identical CDR3. The rearrangement uses TRBV11-2 and TRBJ1-6, with D possibly being TRBD1 (5 bases). The V end lost 0 bases, the J end lost 5 bases, and 5 bases lay between the germline ends. Per germline, CDR1 SGHAT and CDR2 FQNNGV. The CDR3 consists of 14 residues. This CDR3 is CASSLEGDNSPLHF. CDR3 sequence (DNA): TGTGCCAGCAGCTTAGAAGGGGATAATTCACCCCTCCACTTT.

This clone was seen only once. This chain uses TRBV5-1 with TRBJ1-1; D is undetermined. Germline V gene data show CDR1 as SGHRS and CDR2 as YFSETQ. The CDR3 sequence is 16 residues long. Trimming shortened V by 0 bases and J by 0 bases, and 12 bases separated the two germline ends. CDR3: CASSLEGRPVNTEAFF. The CDR3 DNA follows: TGCGCCAGCAGCTTGGAGGGCAGGCCGGTGAACACTGAAGCTTTCTTT.

This clone was observed a handful of times. Written as DNA, the CDR3 is TGTGCCAGCAGGATATCTACTGGCACAGATACGCAGTATTTT. Translating gives CASRISTGTDTQYF. The J gene is TRBJ2-3, the V gene TRBV7-8; D uncertain. Per germline, CDR1 SGHVS and CDR2 FQNEAQ. The V end was cut by 6 bases, the J end by 1 base, with 11 bases between. The CDR3 is made up of 14 amino acids.

DNA of the CDR3: TGTGCCAGCAGCCCAAGCGGGAGCTCCTACAATGAGCAGTTCTTC. Protein: CASSPSGSSYNEQFF. The chain carries TRBV6-5 and TRBJ2-1; 8 nucleotides match TRBD2. This CDR3 region has 15 residues. The germline V gene has CDR1 MNHEY and CDR2 SVGAGI. Unmatched junction bases numbered 4, after V lost 6 bases and J lost 0 bases.

The chain combines TRBV7-2 with TRBJ2-7; 7 nucleotides match TRBD1. The CDR3 is 15 residues long. From germline, CDR1 is SGHTA and CDR2 FQGNSA. After removal of 4 bases from V and 4 bases from J, the junction contained 10 bases not matched to a gene. The CDR3 DNA sequence: TGTGCCAGCAGCTCCCTAGGACAGGTGGGGTACGAGCAGTACTTC. Translated: CASSSLGQVGYEQYF.

The chain combines TRBV11-3 with TRBJ2-2, with 10 positions matching TRBD1. V lost 4 bases, J lost 8 bases, and 4 bases stayed unmatched. Germline CDR1 is SGHNT and CDR2 is YENEEA. The CDR3 extends over 14 amino acids. This CDR3 reads CASSSRDRGGELFF. In nucleotides, the CDR3 is TGTGCCAGCAGCTCGAGGGACAGGGGAGGGGAGCTGTTTTTT.

This chain connects TRBV18 to TRBJ2-3, with D perhaps TRBD1 or TRBD2 (6 bases each). The germline gives CDR1 KGHSH, CDR2 LQKENI. The V gene lost 3 bases and the J gene lost 4 bases, with 17 bases spanning the gap. The CDR3 is made up of 16 amino acids. CDR3 sequence: CASSPGASDGADTQYF. For the CDR3, the DNA is TGTGCCAGCTCACCGGGGGCTAGCGACGGGGCAGATACGCAGTATTTT.

The J gene is TRBJ2-3, the V gene TRBV19, with 11 bases identical to TRBD2. CDR3 length equals 16 residues. The V segment lost 6 bases and the J segment 5 bases; nucleotides outside the gene matches: 10. Germline assignment: CDR1 LNHDA and CDR2 SQIVND (reference sequence). The CDR3 protein is CASSTLAGGRGDTQYF. CDR3 nucleotides: TGTGCCAGTAGCACTCTAGCGGGGGGCCGCGGAGATACGCAGTATTTT.

J is TRBJ2-1 and V is TRBV7-2, with no clear D. The CDR3 length is 13 residues. Germline-derived CDR1 and CDR2 are SGHTA and FQGNSA. The V end lost 1 base, the J end lost 5 bases, and 6 bases lay between the germline ends. This CDR3 reads CASSLVPDNEQFF. The DNA of the CDR3 is TGTGCCAGCAGCTTAGTGCCCGACAATGAGCAGTTCTTC. The full variable domain, in which reference TRBV7-2 and TRBJ2-1 provide the parts outside the CDR3, is GAGVSQSPSNKVTEKGKDVELRCDPISGHTALYWYRQSLGQGLEFLIYFQGNSAPDKSGLPSDRFSAERTGGSVSTLTIQRTQQEDSAVYLCASSLVPDNEQFFGPGTRLTVL.

The chain couples TRBV2 to TRBJ1-5; D is undetermined. V was cut by 3 bases and J by 3 bases, with 12 bases left in between. Per the germline V gene, CDR1 is SNHLY and CDR2 is FYNNEI. This CDR3 is 15 amino acids long. The CDR3 nucleotides are TGTGCCAGCAGTGATGGGCAGCTACCCAATCAGCCCCAGCATTTT. Amino acids: CASSDGQLPNQPQHF. Together with reference TRBV2 and TRBJ1-5, the CDR3 gives the full variable domain: EPEVTQTPSHQVTQMGQEVILRCVPISNHLYFYWYRQILGQKVEFLVSFYNNEISEKSEIFDDQFSVERPDGSNFTLKIRSTKLEDSAMYFCASSDGQLPNQPQHFGDGTRLSIL.

The gene calls are TRBV6-6 and TRBJ1-5; D is perhaps TRBD1 (6 bases). CDR1 is MNHNY, CDR2 SVGAGI, per germline (reference sequence). The CDR3 is made up of 16 amino acids. V gave up 2 bases and J gave up 4 bases, with 15 bases separating them. The CDR3 sequence is CASSYTGARGNQPQHF. The CDR3 DNA is TGTGCCAGCAGTTACACGGGGGCGCGGGGAAATCAGCCCCAGCATTTT.

This sequence joins TRBV2 and TRBJ1-4, with D uncertain. This CDR3 contains 16 residues. CDR1 is SNHLY, CDR2 FYNNEI, per germline. Trimming shortened V by 5 bases and J by 0 bases, and 13 bases separated the two germline ends. The chain's CDR3 is CASSLVSGTTNEKLFF. The CDR3 nucleotides are TGTGCCAGCAGTCTAGTTTCGGGAACAACTAATGAAAAACTGTTTTTT.

The rearrangement uses TRBV20-1 and TRBJ1-1, with D hard to call. In germline, CDR1 is DFQATT, CDR2 SNEGSKA (reference sequence). V lost 6 bases and J 7 bases, leaving 9 bases between the germline ends. The CDR3 is made up of 10 amino acids. The CDR3 nucleotides are TGCAGTGCGATCGGGGATGAAGCTTTCTTT. It specifies CSAIGDEAFF.